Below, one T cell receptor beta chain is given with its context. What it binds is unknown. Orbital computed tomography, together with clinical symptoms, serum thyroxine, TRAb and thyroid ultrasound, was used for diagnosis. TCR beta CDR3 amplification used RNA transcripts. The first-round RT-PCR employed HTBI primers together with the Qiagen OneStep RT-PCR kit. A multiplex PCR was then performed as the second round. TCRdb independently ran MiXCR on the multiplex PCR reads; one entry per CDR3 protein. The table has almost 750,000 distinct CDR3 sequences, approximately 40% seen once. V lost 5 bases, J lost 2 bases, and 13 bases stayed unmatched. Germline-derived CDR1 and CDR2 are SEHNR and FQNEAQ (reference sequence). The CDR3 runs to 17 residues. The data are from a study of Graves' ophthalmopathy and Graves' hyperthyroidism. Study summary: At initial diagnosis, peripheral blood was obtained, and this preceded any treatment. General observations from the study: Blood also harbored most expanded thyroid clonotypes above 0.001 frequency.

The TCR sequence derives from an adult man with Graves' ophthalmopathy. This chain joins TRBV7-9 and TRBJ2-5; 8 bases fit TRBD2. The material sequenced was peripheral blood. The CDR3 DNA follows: TGTGCCAGCAGCCTTGGTTCGGGAGGGGCAGGGCAAGAGACCCAGTACTTC. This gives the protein CASSLGSGGAGQETQYF.